This entry describes one T cell receptor (beta chain). The sample comes from a study of blood T cell repertoires in COVID-19. Study-level information: The analysed material was cDNA or gDNA that came from T cells, B-cell-depleted T cells, or PBMCs.

V was cut by 6 bases and J by 8 bases, with 13 bases left in between. There are 12 residues in the CDR3. Clones were read by immunoSEQ multiplex PCR, and TCRdb kept only the in-frame ones, dropping some. The table lists 90,000 to 150,000 clones, just under 90% of them singletons. Sequencing was carried out using peripheral blood. The V and J genes are TRBV12-3 or TRBV12-4 and TRBJ1-1; D not resolved. This receptor was obtained from a woman in her forties or fifties with acute or convalescent COVID-19. The CDR3: CASRIGGMEAFF. The CDR3 DNA sequence: TGTGCCAGCAGAATAGGCGGGATGGAAGCTTTCTTT.